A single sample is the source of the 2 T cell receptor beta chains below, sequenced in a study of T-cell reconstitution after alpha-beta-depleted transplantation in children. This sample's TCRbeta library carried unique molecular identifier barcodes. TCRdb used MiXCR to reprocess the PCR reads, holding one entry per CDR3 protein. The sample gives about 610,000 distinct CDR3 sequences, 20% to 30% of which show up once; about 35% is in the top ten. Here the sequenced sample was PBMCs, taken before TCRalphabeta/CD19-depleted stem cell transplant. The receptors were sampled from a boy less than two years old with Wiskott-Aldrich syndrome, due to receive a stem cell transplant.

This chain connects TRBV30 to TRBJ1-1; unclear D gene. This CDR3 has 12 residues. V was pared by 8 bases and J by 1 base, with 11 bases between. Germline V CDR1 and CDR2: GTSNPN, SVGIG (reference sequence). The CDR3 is CATFWWNTEAFF. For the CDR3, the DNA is TGTGCCACTTTCTGGTGGAACACTGAAGCTTTCTTT.

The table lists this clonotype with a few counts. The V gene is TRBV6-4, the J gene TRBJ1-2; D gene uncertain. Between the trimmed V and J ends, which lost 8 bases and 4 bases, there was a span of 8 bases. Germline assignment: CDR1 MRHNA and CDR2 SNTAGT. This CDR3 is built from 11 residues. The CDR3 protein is CASLGRYGYTF. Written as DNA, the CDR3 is TGTGCCAGCCTAGGACGCTATGGCTACACCTTC.